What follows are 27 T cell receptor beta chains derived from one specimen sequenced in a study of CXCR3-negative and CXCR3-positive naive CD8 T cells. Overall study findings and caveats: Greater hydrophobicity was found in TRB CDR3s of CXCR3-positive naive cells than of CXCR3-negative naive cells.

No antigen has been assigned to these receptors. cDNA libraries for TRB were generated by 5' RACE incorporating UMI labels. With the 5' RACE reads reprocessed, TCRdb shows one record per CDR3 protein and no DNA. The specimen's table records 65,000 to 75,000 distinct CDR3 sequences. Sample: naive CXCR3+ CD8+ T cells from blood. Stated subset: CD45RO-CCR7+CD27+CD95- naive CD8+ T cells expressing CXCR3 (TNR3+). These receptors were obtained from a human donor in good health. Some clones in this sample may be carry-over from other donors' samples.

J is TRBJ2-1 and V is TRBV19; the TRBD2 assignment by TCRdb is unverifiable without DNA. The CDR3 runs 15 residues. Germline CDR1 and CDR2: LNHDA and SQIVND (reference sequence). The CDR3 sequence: CASSVSGGANNEQFF.

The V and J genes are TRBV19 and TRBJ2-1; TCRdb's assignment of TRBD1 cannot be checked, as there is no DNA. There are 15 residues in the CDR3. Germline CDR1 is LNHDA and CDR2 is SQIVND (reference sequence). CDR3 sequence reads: CASSIRQGGYNEQFF. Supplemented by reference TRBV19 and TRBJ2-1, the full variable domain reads DGGITQSPKYLFRKEGQNVTLSCEQNLNHDAMYWYRQDPGQGLRLIYYSQIVNDFQKGDIAEGYSVSREKKESFPLTVTSAQKNPTAFYLCASSIRQGGYNEQFFGPGTRLTVL.

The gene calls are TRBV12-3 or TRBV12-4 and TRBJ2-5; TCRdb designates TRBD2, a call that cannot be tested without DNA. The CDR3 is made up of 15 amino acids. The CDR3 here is CASASPQMGQETQYF.

This CDR3 reads CASSSLYNEQFF. The chain combines TRBV7-9 with TRBJ2-1. This CDR3 spans 12 amino acids. Per the germline V gene, CDR1 is SEHNR and CDR2 is FQNEAQ (reference sequence).

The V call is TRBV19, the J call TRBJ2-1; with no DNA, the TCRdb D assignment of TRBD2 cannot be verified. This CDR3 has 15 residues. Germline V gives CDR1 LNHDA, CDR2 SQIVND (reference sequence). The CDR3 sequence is CASSIASGLYNEQFF.

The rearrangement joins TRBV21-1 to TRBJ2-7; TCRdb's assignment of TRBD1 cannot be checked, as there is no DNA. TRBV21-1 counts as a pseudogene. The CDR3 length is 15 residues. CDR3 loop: CASSKVLRESYEQYF.

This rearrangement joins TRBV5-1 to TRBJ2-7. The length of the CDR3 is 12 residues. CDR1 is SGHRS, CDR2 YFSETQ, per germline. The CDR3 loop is CASSLKSWEWYF.

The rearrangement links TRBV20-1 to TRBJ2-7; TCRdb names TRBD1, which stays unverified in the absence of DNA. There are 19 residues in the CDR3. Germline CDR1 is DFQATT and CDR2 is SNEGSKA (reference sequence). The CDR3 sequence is CSARPTHYRDRENLYEQYF.

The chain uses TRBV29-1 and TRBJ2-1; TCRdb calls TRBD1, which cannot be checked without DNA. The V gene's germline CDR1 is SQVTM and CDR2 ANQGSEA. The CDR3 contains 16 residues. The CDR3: CSALKAGAGAYNEQFF.

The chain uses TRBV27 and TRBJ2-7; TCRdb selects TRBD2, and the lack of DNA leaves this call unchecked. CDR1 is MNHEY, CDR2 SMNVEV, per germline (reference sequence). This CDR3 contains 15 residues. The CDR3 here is CASSLVLAGAYEQYF.

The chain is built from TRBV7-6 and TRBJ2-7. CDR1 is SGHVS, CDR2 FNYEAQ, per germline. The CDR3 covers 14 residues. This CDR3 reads CASSLGRGPYEQYF.

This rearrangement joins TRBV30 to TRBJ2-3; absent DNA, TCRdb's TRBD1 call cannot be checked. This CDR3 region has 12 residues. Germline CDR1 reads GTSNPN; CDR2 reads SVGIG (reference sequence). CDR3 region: CAWSRWDDTQYF.

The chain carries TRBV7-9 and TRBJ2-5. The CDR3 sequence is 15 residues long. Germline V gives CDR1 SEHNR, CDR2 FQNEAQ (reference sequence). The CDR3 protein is CASSLEVSQGATQYF. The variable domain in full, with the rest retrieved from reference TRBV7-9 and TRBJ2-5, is DTGVSQNPRHKITKRGQNVTFRCDPISEHNRLYWYRQTLGQGPEFLTYFQNEAQLEKSRLLSDRFSAERPKGSFSTLEIQRTEQGDSAMYLCASSLEVSQGATQYFGPGTRLLVL.

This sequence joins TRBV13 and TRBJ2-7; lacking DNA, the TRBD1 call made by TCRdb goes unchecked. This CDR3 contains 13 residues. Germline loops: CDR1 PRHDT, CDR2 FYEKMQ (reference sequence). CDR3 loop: CASSLLWGDEQYF.

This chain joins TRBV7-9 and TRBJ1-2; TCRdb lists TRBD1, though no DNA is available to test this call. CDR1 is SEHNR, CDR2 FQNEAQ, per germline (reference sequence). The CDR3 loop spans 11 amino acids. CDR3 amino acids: CASSLGTDYTF.

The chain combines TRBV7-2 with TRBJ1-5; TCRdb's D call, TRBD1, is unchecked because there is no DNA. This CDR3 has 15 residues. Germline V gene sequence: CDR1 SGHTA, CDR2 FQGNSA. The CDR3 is CASSLGLQGNQPQHF.

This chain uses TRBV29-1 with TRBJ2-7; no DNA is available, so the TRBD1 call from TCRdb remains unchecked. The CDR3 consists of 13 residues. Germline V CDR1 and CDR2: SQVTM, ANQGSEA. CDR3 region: CAVGPPSSYEQYF.

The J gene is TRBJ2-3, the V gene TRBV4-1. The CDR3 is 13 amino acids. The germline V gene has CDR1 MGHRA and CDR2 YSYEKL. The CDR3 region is CASSPPTSDTQYF.

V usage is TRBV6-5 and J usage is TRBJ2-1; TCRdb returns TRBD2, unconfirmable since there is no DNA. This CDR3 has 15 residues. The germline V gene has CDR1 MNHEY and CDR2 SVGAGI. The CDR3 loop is CASSHRAGTYNEQFF.

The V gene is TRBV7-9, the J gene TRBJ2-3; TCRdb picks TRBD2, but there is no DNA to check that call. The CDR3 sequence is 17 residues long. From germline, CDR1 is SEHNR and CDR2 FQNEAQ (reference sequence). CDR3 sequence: CASSQRVTSGAGDTQYF.

The CDR3 is CASSVQEGTYEQYF. The chain carries TRBV9 and TRBJ2-7. This CDR3 has 14 amino acids. Germline CDR1 reads SGDLS; CDR2 reads YYNGEE.

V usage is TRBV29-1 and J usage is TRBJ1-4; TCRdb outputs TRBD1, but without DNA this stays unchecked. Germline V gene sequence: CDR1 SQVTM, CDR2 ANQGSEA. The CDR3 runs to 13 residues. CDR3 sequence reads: CSVVGQGAVKLFF.

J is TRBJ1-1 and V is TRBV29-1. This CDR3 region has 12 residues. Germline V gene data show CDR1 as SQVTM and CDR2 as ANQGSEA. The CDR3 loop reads CSVDIYGSEAFF.

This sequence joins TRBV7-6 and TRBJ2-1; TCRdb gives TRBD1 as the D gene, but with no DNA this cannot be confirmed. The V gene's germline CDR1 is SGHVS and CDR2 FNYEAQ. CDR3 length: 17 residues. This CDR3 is CASSLGGKGRSYNEQFF.

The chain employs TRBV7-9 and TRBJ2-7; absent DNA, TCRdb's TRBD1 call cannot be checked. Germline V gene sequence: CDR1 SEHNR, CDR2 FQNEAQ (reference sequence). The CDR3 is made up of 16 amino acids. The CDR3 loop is CASSLGVGQGANEQYF.

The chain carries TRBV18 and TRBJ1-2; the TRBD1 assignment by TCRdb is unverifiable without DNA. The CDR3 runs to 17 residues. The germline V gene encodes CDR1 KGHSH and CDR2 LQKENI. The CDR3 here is CASSPAGTGGVGYGYTF. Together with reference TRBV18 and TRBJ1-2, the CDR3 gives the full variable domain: NAGVMQNPRHLVRRRGQEARLRCSPMKGHSHVYWYRQLPEEGLKFMVYLQKENIIDESGMPKERFSAEFPKEGPSILRIQQVVRGDSAAYFCASSPAGTGGVGYGYTFGSGTRLTVV.

The CDR3 loop reads CASSSTGGKLLGYTF. The rearrangement uses TRBV7-3 and TRBJ1-2; the D call from TCRdb, TRBD1, cannot be confirmed without DNA. Germline V lookup: CDR1 SGHTA, CDR2 FQGTGA. There are 15 residues in the CDR3.